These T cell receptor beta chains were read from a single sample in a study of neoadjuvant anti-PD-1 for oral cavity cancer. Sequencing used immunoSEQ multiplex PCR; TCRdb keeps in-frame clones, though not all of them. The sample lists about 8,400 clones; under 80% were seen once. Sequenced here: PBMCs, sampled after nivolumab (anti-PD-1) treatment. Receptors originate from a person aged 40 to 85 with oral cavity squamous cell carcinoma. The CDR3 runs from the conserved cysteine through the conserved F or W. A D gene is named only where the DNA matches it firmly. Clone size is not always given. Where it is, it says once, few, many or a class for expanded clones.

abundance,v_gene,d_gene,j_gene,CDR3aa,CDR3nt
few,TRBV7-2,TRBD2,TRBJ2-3,CASSYPGGDTQYF,TGTGCCAGCAGCTACCCGGGGGGAGATACGCAGTATTTT
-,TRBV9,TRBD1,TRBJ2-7,CASSEGQGHIYEQYF,TGTGCCAGCAGCGAGGGACAGGGGCACATCTACGAGCAGTACTTC
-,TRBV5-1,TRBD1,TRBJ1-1,CASSGTGGGLTEAFF,TGCGCCAGCAGTGGGACAGGGGGTGGATTGACTGAAGCTTTCTTT
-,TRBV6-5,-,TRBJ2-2,CASSYSARAGELFF,TGTGCCAGCAGTTACTCGGCCAGAGCCGGGGAGCTGTTTTTT
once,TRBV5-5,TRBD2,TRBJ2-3,CASSQLLAGGTDTQYF,TGTGCCAGCAGCCAACTACTAGCGGGGGGGACGGATACGCAGTATTTT
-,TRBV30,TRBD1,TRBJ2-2,CAYTRDSWPGELFF,TGTGCGTACACCCGGGACAGTTGGCCCGGGGAGCTGTTTTTT
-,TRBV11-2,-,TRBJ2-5,CASSPSGWGQYF,TGTGCCAGCAGCCCCTCGGGGTGGGGCCAGTACTTC
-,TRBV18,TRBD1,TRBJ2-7,CASSPASGTGVYEQYF,TGTGCCAGCTCCCCGGCATCCGGGACAGGGGTCTACGAGCAGTACTTC
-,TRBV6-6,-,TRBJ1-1,CASSKQVNTEAFF,TGTGCCAGCAGTAAACAAGTGAACACTGAAGCTTTCTTT
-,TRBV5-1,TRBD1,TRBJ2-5,CASSFSTGVGETQYF,TGCGCCAGCAGCTTCTCGACAGGGGTGGGAGAGACCCAGTACTTC
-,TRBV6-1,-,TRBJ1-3,CASKGFSGNTIYF,TGTGCCAGCAAGGGATTCTCTGGAAACACCATATATTTT
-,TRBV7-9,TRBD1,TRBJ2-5,CASSRRQGPLEETQYF,TGTGCCAGCAGCCGCCGACAGGGCCCTCTAGAAGAGACCCAGTACTTC
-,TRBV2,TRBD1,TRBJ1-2,CASSEGGQLPYYGYTF,TGTGCCAGCAGTGAAGGGGGACAGCTTCCCTATTATGGCTACACCTTC
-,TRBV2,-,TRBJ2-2,CASSDVARAGELFF,TGTGCCAGCAGTGATGTAGCGAGGGCTGGGGAGCTGTTTTTT
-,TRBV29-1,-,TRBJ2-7,CSVEDRQRQYF,TGCAGCGTTGAAGATAGGCAGCGGCAGTACTTC
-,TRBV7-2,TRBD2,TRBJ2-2,CATRLAGENTGELFF,TGTGCCACCAGACTAGCGGGGGAGAACACCGGGGAGCTGTTTTTT
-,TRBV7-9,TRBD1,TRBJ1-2,CASSRQGESYGYTF,TGTGCCAGCAGCCGACAGGGAGAAAGCTATGGCTACACCTTC
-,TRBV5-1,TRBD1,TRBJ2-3,CASSPGQGKGADTQYF,TGCGCCAGCAGCCCCGGACAGGGAAAAGGGGCAGATACGCAGTATTTT
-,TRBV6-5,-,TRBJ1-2,CASSYTGRSLDYGYTF,TGTGCCAGCAGTTACACGGGACGGAGCCTCGACTATGGCTACACCTTC
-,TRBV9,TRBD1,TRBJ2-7,CASSVGADRGSTYEQYF,TGTGCCAGCAGCGTAGGCGCGGACAGGGGATCTACCTACGAGCAGTACTTC
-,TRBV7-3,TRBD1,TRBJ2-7,CASSLSGQGFYEQYF,TGTGCCAGCAGCTTATCGGGACAGGGGTTCTACGAGCAGTACTTC
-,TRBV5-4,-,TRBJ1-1,CASSSQVSNTEAFF,TGTGCCAGCAGCTCTCAGGTTTCGAACACTGAAGCTTTCTTT
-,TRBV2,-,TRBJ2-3,CASSEGGGSTDTQYF,TGTGCCAGCAGTGAAGGGGGCGGGAGCACAGATACGCAGTATTTT
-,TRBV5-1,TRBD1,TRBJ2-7,CASSLGGTGSYEQYF,TGCGCCAGCAGCTTGGGAGGGACAGGATCCTACGAGCAGTACTTC
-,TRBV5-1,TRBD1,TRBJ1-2,CASSVTGAAANYGYTF,TGCGCCAGCAGCGTAACAGGGGCCGCCGCTAACTATGGCTACACCTTC
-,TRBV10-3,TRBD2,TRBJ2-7,CAISGLAGPYEQYF,TGTGCCATCAGTGGTCTAGCGGGCCCCTACGAGCAGTACTTC
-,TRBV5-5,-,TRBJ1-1,CASSLSRQQNTEAFF,TGTGCCAGCAGCTTGTCGCGACAGCAGAACACTGAAGCTTTCTTT
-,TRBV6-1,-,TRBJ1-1,CASSEWGLGDTEAFF,TGTGCCAGCAGTGAATGGGGGTTAGGGGACACTGAAGCTTTCTTT
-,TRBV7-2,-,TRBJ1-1,CASSLGNTRGTEAFF,TGTGCCAGCAGCTTAGGTAATACTAGGGGGACTGAAGCTTTCTTT
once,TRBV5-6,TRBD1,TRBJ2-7,CASSSGRQGFHEQYF,TGTGCCAGCAGCTCGGGTAGACAGGGTTTCCACGAGCAGTACTTC
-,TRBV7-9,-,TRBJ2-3,CASSLGGKLDTQYF,TGTGCCAGCAGCTTAGGGGGGAAATTAGATACGCAGTATTTT
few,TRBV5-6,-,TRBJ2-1,CASSPVRAGEQFF,TGTGCCAGCAGCCCTGTACGGGCCGGTGAGCAGTTCTTC
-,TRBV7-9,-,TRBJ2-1,CASSDRRGTQDNEQFF,TGTGCCAGCAGCGATCGTCGGGGAACACAAGACAATGAGCAGTTCTTC
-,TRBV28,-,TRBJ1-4,CASNPGEVGEKLFF,TGTGCCAGCAACCCTGGGGAGGTTGGGGAAAAACTGTTTTTT
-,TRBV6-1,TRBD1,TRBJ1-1,CASITAGTGNTEAFF,TGTGCCAGCATTACGGCCGGGACAGGGAACACTGAAGCTTTCTTT
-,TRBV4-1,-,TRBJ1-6,CASSQGRRDNSPLHF,TGCGCCAGCAGCCAAGGCCGAAGAGATAATTCACCCCTCCACTTT
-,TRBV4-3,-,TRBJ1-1,CASSPHLQVPEAFF,TGCGCCAGCAGCCCGCACCTACAGGTCCCTGAAGCTTTCTTT
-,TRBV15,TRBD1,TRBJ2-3,CATSRRQGSDTQYF,TGTGCCACCAGCAGAAGACAGGGCTCAGATACGCAGTATTTT
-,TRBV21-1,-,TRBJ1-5,CASSAGQGARGQPQHF,TGTGCCAGCAGCGCGGGACAGGGGGCTCGTGGTCAGCCCCAGCATTTT
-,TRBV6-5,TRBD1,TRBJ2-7,CASSEGQEYYEQYF,TGTGCCAGCAGTGAAGGACAGGAATACTACGAGCAGTACTTC
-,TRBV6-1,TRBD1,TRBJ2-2,CASSALGTGGNTGELFF,TGTGCCAGCAGTGCCCTTGGGACAGGGGGGAACACCGGGGAGCTGTTTTTT
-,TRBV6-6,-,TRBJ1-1,CASSYLNTEAFF,TGTGCCAGCAGTTACCTCAACACTGAAGCTTTCTTT
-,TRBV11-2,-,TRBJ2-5,CASSARVTQETQYF,TGTGCCAGCAGCGCCCGGGTTACCCAAGAGACCCAGTACTTC
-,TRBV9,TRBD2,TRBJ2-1,CASSVTTSGDYNEQFF,TGTGCCAGCAGCGTCACGACTAGCGGGGATTACAATGAGCAGTTCTTC
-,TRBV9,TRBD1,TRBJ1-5,CASSARDSINQPQHF,TGTGCCAGCAGCGCTAGGGACAGCATCAATCAGCCCCAGCATTTT
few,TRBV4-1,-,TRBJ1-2,CASSQVSYYGYTF,TGCGCCAGCAGCCAAGTTTCGTACTATGGCTACACCTTC